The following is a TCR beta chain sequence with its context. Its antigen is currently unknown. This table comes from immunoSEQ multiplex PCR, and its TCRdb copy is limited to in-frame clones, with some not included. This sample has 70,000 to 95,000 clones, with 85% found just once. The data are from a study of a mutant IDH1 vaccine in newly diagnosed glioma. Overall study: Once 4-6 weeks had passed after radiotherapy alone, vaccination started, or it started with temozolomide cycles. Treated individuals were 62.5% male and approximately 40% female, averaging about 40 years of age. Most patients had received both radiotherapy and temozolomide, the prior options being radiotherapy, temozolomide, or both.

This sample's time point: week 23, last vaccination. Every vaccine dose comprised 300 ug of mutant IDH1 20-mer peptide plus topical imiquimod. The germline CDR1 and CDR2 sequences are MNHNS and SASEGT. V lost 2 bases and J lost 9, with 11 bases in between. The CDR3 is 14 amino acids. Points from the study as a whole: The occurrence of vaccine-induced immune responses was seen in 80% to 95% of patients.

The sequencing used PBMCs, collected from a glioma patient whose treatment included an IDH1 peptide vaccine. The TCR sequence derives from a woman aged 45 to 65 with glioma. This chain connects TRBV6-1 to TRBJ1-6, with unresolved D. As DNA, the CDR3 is TGTGCCAGCAGTGAACGGGCGGTCGTTTCACCCCTCCACTTT. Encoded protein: CASSERAVVSPLHF.